This T cell receptor beta chain was recovered during a study of shared clonotypes between healthy human individuals (dated by TCRdb to the early 2020s). In terms of the full investigation: The cohort comprised a couple of women and three men aged 18 to 49 years. The study deeply sequenced blood TCR repertoires of about 5 healthy adults to estimate repertoire size and the extent of clonotype sharing between individuals. To increase sequencing depth and limit assay-specific biases, different laboratories used diverse techniques to prepare libraries and sequence TCR repertoires. Leukapheresis yielded between about 0.94 and 9 billion PBMCs per donor. The study at large found these results: Because the study included a small number of donors, the genetic and exposure-history diversity represented was limited. Only blood was sampled, and tissue TCR repertoires likely differ from those in blood. Pairwise subsampling indicated that sequencing depth was expected to affect the degree of clonotype sharing among donors.

For this clone: Its antigen is not yet known. Base qualities were left out, and no much larger clone turns up one base away.

The donors were healthy, HIV-negative adults with no recently reported acute infections or vaccinations. All donors were Caucasian adults living in Nashville, Tennessee, USA. For unsorted samples, 84 million or so PBMCs were counted, and genomic DNA was extracted using the QIAamp DNA Blood Mini kit. Blood was obtained by leukapheresis, after which PBMCs were separated by Ficoll-Histopaque density gradient centrifugation and cryopreserved in liquid nitrogen vapor phase. Spanning cysteine to phenylalanine, the CDR3 consists of 12 amino acids. The kept DNA is CDR3 alone, 36 bases in frame from the first base. The junction shows trimming of 4 bases on V and 5 bases on J, plus 11 bases between the germline ends. Sequences SQVTM (CDR1) and ANQGSEA (CDR2) are obtained from the germline V gene. TCR CDR3 regions were amplified from genomic DNA by multiplex PCR using the deep immunoSEQ assay. Extracted genomic DNA from each cell subset was distributed evenly across all wells of several immunoSEQ 96-well plates, and each plate was treated as a replicate. For unsorted PBMC, approximately 0.3 ug of genomic DNA, equivalent to about 32,000 T cell genomes, went into each replicate PCR. Genomic DNA from unsorted PBMC was sequenced over ten immunoSEQ deep assay plates. Purified libraries were measured with a Qubit 3.0 fluorometer, size-checked on a Bioanalyzer 2100, and measured again with the KAPA Library Quantification kit. Every immunoSEQ 96-well plate was sequenced on a separate single-read 150-cycle Illumina NextSeq 550 flow cell. On the authors' methods: Because the immunoSEQ output included only junctional sequences and no quality scores, the filtering could not be the same as the filtering used for full-length reads. To assign V/J genes and CDR3, sequences were annotated using PyIR, a Python wrapper for IgBLAST v1.9, with IMGT germline references. Any read was removed if the V/J assignment was weak (E-value above 1e-6), the CDR3 was missing, or the read contained stop codons, out-of-frame junctions, or ambiguous translated residues. A V3J clonotype was defined by an identical inferred V gene, J gene, and CDR3 amino acid sequence. Percentage overlap between repertoires was calculated by dividing the number of shared unique clonotypes by the size of the smaller repertoire. Repertoire richness was assessed with RTK rarefaction, the Chao1 estimator, and Recon v2.1 estimates of unobserved clonotypes. TCRdb holds this immuneACCESS table with in-frame rearrangements only. Some clones are missing; in checked studies, unresolved V genes explain under half, and the rest has no known cause. V and J calls and clone size are those listed in that table; D and trimming were worked out from the DNA. Counted in this sample were 520,000 or so clones; about four fifths of them appeared once. Jointly, the top ten make up 13% of the sample.

Input material: PBMCs. This TCR came from a woman aged 40 to 55 in good health. Some clones in this sample may be carry-over from other donors' samples. The rearranged chain carries TRBV29-1 and TRBJ2-5, with no confidently assigned D gene. The CDR3 protein: CSVVERVETQYF. The sequenced DNA is TGCAGCGTTGTTGAGCGCGTCGAGACCCAGTACTTC.